Shown below are 8 T cell receptor beta chains from a single sample sequenced in a study of neoadjuvant anti-PD-1 for oral cavity cancer. Repertoires were generated with immunoSEQ multiplex PCR, while TCRdb's copy carries only in-frame clones and drops some. The table lists approximately 43,000 clones, about 77% of them singletons, with 4.8% in the top ten. The time point denotes: after neoadjuvant nivolumab, at surgical resection. The material was PBMCs, obtained after nivolumab (anti-PD-1) treatment. The origin of the receptors is a person aged 35-80 years with oral cavity squamous cell carcinoma.

In its sample, this clone ranks as medium-sized. The chain is built from TRBV6-5 and TRBJ1-1, with TRBD1 as a possible D gene (5 bases). The V and J ends lost 0 bases and 7 bases respectively, with 18 bases between them. From germline, CDR1 is MNHEY and CDR2 SVGAGI. CDR3 length: 16 amino acids. In DNA form, the CDR3 reads TGTGCCAGCAGTTACTCGGCGGCCTCAGGGCAGCATGAAGCTTTCTTT. Its protein is CASSYSAASGQHEAFF.

The chain joins TRBV7-2 to TRBJ2-5; TRBD2 aligns across 12 bases. The CDR3 loop spans 16 amino acids. Per the germline V gene, CDR1 is SGHTA and CDR2 is FQGNSA. V shed 4 bases, J shed 5 bases, and the junction held 8 bases outside the gene matches. CDR3 protein: CASSSGGTSGSETQYF. In DNA, the CDR3 is TGTGCCAGCAGCTCGGGGGGGACTAGCGGGTCGGAGACCCAGTACTTC.

This sequence joins TRBV29-1 and TRBJ1-4, with 8 nucleotides matching TRBD1. V dropped 4 bases and J dropped 2; count of bases not matched to a gene: 9. The CDR3 covers 16 residues. Germline CDR1 reads SQVTM; CDR2 reads ANQGSEA. CDR3 protein: CSVGTGMTATNEKLFF. CDR3 nucleotide sequence: TGCAGCGTTGGGACAGGGATGACTGCGACTAATGAAAAACTGTTTTTT.

V gene TRBV18 combines with J gene TRBJ1-2, with TRBD1 identical over 7 bases. The CDR3 length is 15 residues. V shed 9 bases and J 1 base; nucleotides not matched to a gene: 11. Germline CDR1 is KGHSH and CDR2 is LQKENI. The CDR3 coding sequence is TGTGCCAGTCGGGACAGCGACCTTCGTAACTATGGCTACACCTTC. Its protein product is CASRDSDLRNYGYTF.

The V and J genes are TRBV5-1 and TRBJ2-6; D not certain. The CDR3 is 15 amino acids. V lost 4 bases, J lost 0 bases, and 8 bases lay in between. The V gene's germline CDR1 is SGHRS and CDR2 YFSETQ. The CDR3 DNA follows: TGCGCCAGCAGCGAGGTGCTCTCTGGGGCCAACGTCCTGACTTTC. This encodes CASSEVLSGANVLTF.

This clone has only one observation. V gene TRBV5-1 combines with J gene TRBJ2-2, with TRBD1 identical over 10 bases. Germline loops: CDR1 SGHRS, CDR2 YFSETQ. The CDR3 has 15 amino acids. J lost 6 bases, V lost 1 base, and 3 bases had no gene match. The CDR3 loop is CASSLRTGGSGELFF. CDR3 nucleotide sequence: TGCGCCAGCAGCTTGAGGACAGGGGGATCCGGGGAGCTGTTTTTT. The entire variable domain, with the rest obtained from reference TRBV5-1 and TRBJ2-2, is as follows: KAGVTQTPRYLIKTRGQQVTLSCSPISGHRSVSWYQQTPGQGLQFLFEYFSETQRNKGNFPGRFSGRQFSNSRSEMNVSTLELGDSALYLCASSLRTGGSGELFFGEGSRLTVL.

The chain recombines TRBV2 with TRBJ1-1, with a weak D call TRBD1 (5 bases). This CDR3 comprises 13 residues. V shed 5 bases and J shed 0 bases, with 7 bases lying between them. Looked up from germline, CDR1 is SNHLY and CDR2 is FYNNEI. In DNA, the CDR3 is TGTGCCAGCAGTCAGGGAATGAACACTGAAGCTTTCTTT. Residues: CASSQGMNTEAFF.

The rearrangement joins TRBV10-3 to TRBJ1-1; no definite D call. Germline V gene lookup returns CDR1 ENHRY and CDR2 SYGVKD. The V and J ends lost 3 bases and 0 bases respectively, with 8 bases between them. The CDR3 covers 14 residues. The CDR3 DNA reads as TGTGCCATCAGTGAACTCCACATGAACACTGAAGCTTTCTTT. This translates into CAISELHMNTEAFF.